Presented here are 25 T cell receptor beta chains from one specimen sequenced in a study of blood T cell repertoires in COVID-19. Sequencing used immunoSEQ multiplex PCR; TCRdb keeps in-frame clones, though not all of them. The sample lists about 100,000 clones, roughly 88% occurring once. The sequenced sample was peripheral blood. The receptor set was obtained from a human donor in a cohort sampled during active COVID-19.

V usage is TRBV25-1 and J usage is TRBJ2-3, with TRBD2 identical over 8 bases. Unmatched junction bases numbered 3, after V lost 5 bases and J lost 2 bases. The CDR3 has 14 residues. The germline gives CDR1 MGHDK, CDR2 SYGVNS. CDR3 amino acids: CASSLSGITDTQYF. The CDR3 DNA follows: TGTGCCAGCAGTCTTAGCGGGATCACAGATACGCAGTATTTT.

The CDR3 is CASSFGTSLKNEQFF. CDR3 coding DNA: TGTGCCAGCAGCTTCGGGACTAGCCTTAAGAATGAGCAGTTCTTC. The J gene is TRBJ2-1, the V gene TRBV11-2, with 9 bases aligning to TRBD2. J lost 7 bases, V lost 3 bases, and 7 bases had no gene match. The CDR3 has 15 residues. CDR1 and CDR2 from the germline V gene are SGHAT and FQNNGV.

This rearrangement joins TRBV7-2 to TRBJ2-7; a weak D match, TRBD1 (6 bases). This CDR3 has 13 amino acids. Germline V lookup: CDR1 SGHTA, CDR2 FQGNSA. Between the trimmed V and J ends, which lost 2 bases and 6 bases, there was a span of 11 bases. The CDR3 DNA is TGTGCCAGCAGCTTATCAGGGGAAGTCGAGCAGTACTTC. This gives the protein CASSLSGEVEQYF.

This rearrangement joins TRBV29-1 to TRBJ2-5; 9 bases map to TRBD1. The trim removed 6 bases at V and 4 bases at J, leaving 9 bases unmatched. The CDR3 extends over 14 amino acids. The germline CDR1 and CDR2 sequences are SQVTM and ANQGSEA. The CDR3 loop is CSVAGTGLGETQYF. The DNA of the CDR3 is TGCAGCGTCGCCGGGACAGGGTTGGGAGAGACCCAGTACTTC.

The chain uses TRBV18 and TRBJ1-1; tentatively, D is TRBD1 (6 bases). This CDR3 region has 16 residues. The V gene's germline CDR1 is KGHSH and CDR2 LQKENI. Trimming removed 2 bases from V and 3 bases from J, with 16 bases in between. CDR3 sequence: CASSPGGHFTYTEAFF. The CDR3 coding sequence is TGTGCCAGCTCACCAGGGGGCCATTTTACTTACACTGAAGCTTTCTTT.

V is TRBV5-1 and J is TRBJ2-2; TRBD1 matches 7 bases. The CDR3 extends over 15 amino acids. Unmatched junction bases numbered 6, after V lost 4 bases and J lost 3 bases. Germline V gene sequence: CDR1 SGHRS, CDR2 YFSETQ. CDR3 residues: CASSLRTGDTGELFF. The CDR3 DNA reads TGCGCCAGCAGCCTACGGACAGGAGACACCGGGGAGCTGTTTTTT.

The V call is TRBV5-4, the J call TRBJ2-3; D gene ambiguous. The CDR3 consists of 13 residues. Germline loops: CDR1 SGHNT, CDR2 YYREEE (reference sequence). With 1 base removed from V and 2 bases from J, the gap between germline ends came to 5 bases. This CDR3 reads CASSLLITDTQYF. In DNA form, the CDR3 reads TGTGCCAGCAGCTTGCTTATCACAGATACGCAGTATTTT.

The chain uses TRBV15 and TRBJ2-4; TRBD1 matches 8 bases. This CDR3 is built from 15 residues. With 1 base clipped from V and 6 bases from J, the junction kept 5 bases outside the gene matches. CDR1 is LNHNV and CDR2 is YYDKDF in the germline V gene (reference sequence). CDR3 protein: CATSRGTGTSNIQYF. CDR3 nucleotide sequence: TGTGCCACCAGCAGAGGGACAGGGACTTCAAACATTCAGTACTTC.

The CDR3, as DNA: TGTGCCAGCAGCACCTCACATAACACTGAAGCTTTCTTT. Translating it yields CASSTSHNTEAFF. The V gene is TRBV12-3 or TRBV12-4, the J gene TRBJ1-1; the D is unclear. The CDR3 covers 13 residues. V was pared by 6 bases and J by 2 bases, with 10 bases between.

The V gene is TRBV20-1, the J gene TRBJ2-4, with no clear D. This CDR3 has 11 residues. CDR1 and CDR2 from the germline V gene are DFQATT and SNEGSKA (reference sequence). Trimming removed 6 bases at V and 7 bases at J, with 10 bases between. Here the CDR3 reads CSAYYLNIQYF. The CDR3 DNA reads as TGCAGTGCCTACTATCTGAACATTCAGTACTTC.

V usage is TRBV6-2 or TRBV6-3 and J usage is TRBJ2-5; 12 nucleotides align to TRBD2. The germline gives CDR1 MNHEY, CDR2 SVGEGT. The CDR3 runs to 16 residues. V shed 3 bases and J 5 bases; nucleotides not matched to a gene: 7. CDR3 sequence reads: CASSYTSGRLGETQYF. CDR3 coding DNA: TGTGCCAGCAGTTATACTAGCGGGAGGTTGGGGGAGACCCAGTACTTC.

The genes are TRBV28 and TRBJ2-5; 8 bases agree with TRBD2. V gave up 5 bases and J gave up 3 bases; unmatched junction bases: 8. CDR3 size: 15 residues. Germline CDR1 and CDR2: MDHEN and SYDVKM. CDR3 DNA sequence: TGTGCCAGCAGTGCCCCGGGGGGGATAAAAGAGACCCAGTACTTC. Its translation: CASSAPGGIKETQYF.

The chain employs TRBV14 and TRBJ1-5, with 8 nucleotides matching TRBD1. The germline gives CDR1 SGHDN, CDR2 FVKESK. The CDR3 has 13 residues. The V gene end was trimmed by 1 base and the J gene end by 11 bases; junction bases not matched to a gene: 4. The CDR3 sequence: CASSQGHRGAQHF. CDR3 coding DNA: TGTGCCAGCAGCCAAGGACACAGGGGGGCCCAGCATTTT.

The gene calls are TRBV7-9 and TRBJ1-5, with D tentatively TRBD1 (6 bases). The CDR3 runs to 14 residues. V lost 1 base to trimming and J lost 7 bases, with 11 bases between them. Per the germline V gene, CDR1 is SEHNR and CDR2 is FQNEAQ (reference sequence). CDR3 sequence (DNA): TGTGCCAGCAGCTTAGGGTACAGGGAGCAGCCCCAGCATTTT. Protein sequence: CASSLGYREQPQHF.

V gene TRBV2 combines with J gene TRBJ1-6, with unresolved D. CDR1 is SNHLY and CDR2 is FYNNEI in the germline V gene. The ends were cut back, 4 bases at V and 7 bases at J, with 5 bases in the middle. The CDR3 runs 12 residues. CDR3 protein: CASSAPNSPLHF. CDR3 coding DNA: TGTGCCAGCAGTGCCCCAAATTCACCCCTCCACTTT. The full variable domain, in which reference TRBV2 and TRBJ1-6 provide the parts outside the CDR3, is EPEVTQTPSHQVTQMGQEVILRCVPISNHLYFYWYRQILGQKVEFLVSFYNNEISEKSEIFDDQFSVERPDGSNFTLKIRSTKLEDSAMYFCASSAPNSPLHFGNGTRLTVT.

This clone is a singleton in its sample. The rearrangement links TRBV3-1 (or the pseudogene TRBV3-2) to TRBJ2-7; D may be TRBD2 (6 bases). Germline loops: CDR1 LGHDT, CDR2 YNNKEL (reference sequence). The CDR3 runs to 14 residues. Trimming cost V 1 base and J 5 bases, with 12 bases left between them. CDR3 nucleotides: TGTGCCAGCAGCCAAGGGGGGGTGGTAAACGAGCAGTACTTC. This translates into CASSQGGVVNEQYF.

The rearrangement links TRBV11-2 to TRBJ1-1, with D maybe TRBD1 (5 bases). V lost 3 bases and J lost 1, with 6 bases in between. Germline V gene sequence: CDR1 SGHAT, CDR2 FQNNGV. The CDR3 totals 13 residues. The CDR3 nucleotides are TGTGCCAGCAGCTTCACAGGGAACACTGAAGCTTTCTTT. This encodes CASSFTGNTEAFF.

This chain links TRBV11-2 with TRBJ2-2; TRBD1 might be the D (5 bases). The V and J ends lost 0 bases and 0 bases respectively, with 14 bases between them. CDR3 length: 18 amino acids. Germline-derived CDR1 and CDR2 are SGHAT and FQNNGV. CDR3 coding DNA: TGTGCCAGCAGCTTAGATAGAAGGACAATAGCGAACACCGGGGAGCTGTTTTTT. It encodes CASSLDRRTIANTGELFF.

The chain recombines TRBV5-1 with TRBJ2-7; a possible D gene is TRBD1 (5 bases). Deletions cut 4 bases from V and 0 bases from J, with 14 bases between. This CDR3 has 15 residues. Per germline, CDR1 SGHRS and CDR2 YFSETQ. CDR3 region: CASSQGPLPSYEQYF. CDR3 bases: TGCGCCAGCAGCCAGGGCCCTCTCCCCTCCTACGAGCAGTACTTC.

The J gene is TRBJ2-1, the V gene TRBV10-3; D unclear. The CDR3 covers 11 residues. CDR1 ENHRY and CDR2 SYGVKD come from the germline V gene. Trimming removed 8 bases at V and 1 base at J, with 3 bases between. CDR3 nucleotide sequence: TGTGCCATCGAGTCCTACAATGAGCAGTTCTTC. This codes for CAIESYNEQFF.

The J gene is TRBJ1-5, the V gene TRBV6-1; the match to TRBD1 covers 10 bases. This CDR3 contains 18 residues. V was pared by 2 bases and J by 0 bases, with 7 bases of the junction left unmatched. The germline gives CDR1 MNHNS, CDR2 SASEGT. CDR3 sequence: CASSERGQGTYSNQPQHF. In nucleotides, the CDR3 is TGTGCCAGCAGTGAAAGGGGACAGGGGACTTATAGCAATCAGCCCCAGCATTTT.

The V gene is TRBV5-1, the J gene TRBJ2-1; 12 bases fit TRBD2. Trimming cost V 0 bases and J 5 bases; bases outside gene matches: 0. There are 15 residues in the CDR3. Germline V gene data show CDR1 as SGHRS and CDR2 as YFSETQ. The CDR3 region is CASSLGTSGNNEQFF. CDR3 nucleotides: TGCGCCAGCAGCTTGGGGACTAGCGGGAACAATGAGCAGTTCTTC.

The chain carries TRBV7-2 and TRBJ2-1, with D possibly matching TRBD1 (5 bases). Germline lookup yields CDR1 SGHTA and CDR2 FQGNSA. The CDR3 has 15 amino acids. V shed 3 bases and J shed 7 bases, with 16 bases lying between them. The CDR3 reads CASSFISGAKNEQFF. Here the CDR3 DNA reads TGTGCCAGCAGCTTTATTAGTGGGGCTAAGAATGAGCAGTTCTTC.

The V call is TRBV18, the J call TRBJ1-5, with D maybe TRBD1 (5 bases). Germline assignment: CDR1 KGHSH and CDR2 LQKENI. The CDR3 totals 14 residues. Between the trimmed V and J ends, which lost 2 bases and 2 bases, there was a span of 7 bases. The DNA for the CDR3 is TGTGCCAGCTCACCAGGGGGGGGCAATCAGCCCCAGCATTTT. This sequence encodes CASSPGGGNQPQHF.

This clone is a singleton in its sample. This chain connects TRBV30 to TRBJ1-4; possible D gene TRBD1, 5 bases. Germline loops: CDR1 GTSNPN, CDR2 SVGIG (reference sequence). Trimming cost V 0 bases and J 8 bases, with 13 bases left between them. This CDR3 spans 14 amino acids. The CDR3 DNA sequence: TGTGCCTGGAGTGTCGAAGGGGTGGAAGAAAAACTGTTTTTT. It encodes CAWSVEGVEEKLFF.